Shown below are 7 T cell receptor beta chains from a single sample sequenced in a study of blood T cell repertoires in COVID-19. The table came from immunoSEQ multiplex PCR; TCRdb's copy has only in-frame clones and leaves some out. Here the sample spans more than 100,000 clones, approximately 84% being singletons. Sequenced material: peripheral blood. The receptors shown here come from a woman older than 75 with acute or convalescent COVID-19.

The chain joins TRBV6-6 to TRBJ1-2; tentatively, D is TRBD1 (5 bases). The V gene's germline CDR1 is MNHNY and CDR2 SVGAGI (reference sequence). V was shortened by 7 bases and J by 5 bases, with 20 bases between the two germline ends. There are 15 residues in the CDR3. CDR3 DNA sequence: TGTGCCAGCATTCAAGCACAGGACACCCTATATGGCTACACCTTC. Amino acids: CASIQAQDTLYGYTF.

The chain couples TRBV7-9 to TRBJ1-5; TRBD1 matches 9 bases. V dropped 4 bases and J dropped 6; count of bases not matched to a gene: 4. Germline CDR1 is SEHNR and CDR2 is FQNEAQ (reference sequence). The CDR3 has 14 residues. The chain's CDR3 is CASSWTGEGQPQHF. CDR3 nucleotide sequence: TGTGCCAGCAGCTGGACAGGGGAGGGTCAGCCCCAGCATTTT.

V gene TRBV18 combines with J gene TRBJ1-1, with 9 bases fitting TRBD1. The CDR3 runs to 16 residues. Germline lookup yields CDR1 KGHSH and CDR2 LQKENI. The V and J ends lost 4 bases and 4 bases, in that order; junction bases with no gene match: 10. The CDR3 loop reads CASSLSAPGQGTEAFF. In DNA form, the CDR3 reads TGTGCCAGCTCACTCTCGGCCCCGGGACAGGGCACTGAAGCTTTCTTT.

The V call is TRBV6-2 or TRBV6-3, the J call TRBJ2-5; D may be TRBD2 (6 bases). This CDR3 region has 15 residues. Trimming cost V 2 bases and J 1 base, with 11 bases left between them. Germline V gene data show CDR1 as MNHEY and CDR2 as SVGEGT. The CDR3 here is CASSYVGSSQETQYF. The CDR3 DNA reads TGTGCCAGCAGTTACGTCGGGAGTTCCCAAGAGACCCAGTACTTC.

The chain has TRBV5-5 and TRBJ2-1; 10 nucleotides agree with TRBD2. After removal of 0 bases from V and 7 bases from J, the junction contained 7 bases not matched to a gene. Germline V CDR1 and CDR2: SGHKS, YYEKEE (reference sequence). This CDR3 is 16 amino acids long. CDR3 loop: CASSLVLAGGRNEQFF. The CDR3 DNA reads TGTGCCAGCAGCTTGGTATTAGCGGGGGGTCGGAATGAGCAGTTCTTC.

The J gene is TRBJ1-4, the V gene TRBV9; 7 bases agree with TRBD1. V shed 2 bases, J shed 2 bases, and the junction held 9 bases outside the gene matches. Germline CDR1 SGDLS, CDR2 YYNGEE. The CDR3 has 17 amino acids. This chain's CDR3 is CASSVRPQGFTNEKLFF. CDR3 DNA: TGTGCCAGCAGCGTTCGTCCACAGGGGTTCACTAATGAAAAACTGTTTTTT.

J is TRBJ2-4 and V is TRBV5-1; TRBD1 might be the D (6 bases). Germline assignment: CDR1 SGHRS and CDR2 YFSETQ. The CDR3 contains 15 residues. Trimming removed 5 bases from V and 0 bases from J, with 12 bases in between. CDR3 nucleotides: TGCGCCAGCAGTCCGGACAGCCTAGCCAAAAACATTCAGTACTTC. Translated, it gives CASSPDSLAKNIQYF.